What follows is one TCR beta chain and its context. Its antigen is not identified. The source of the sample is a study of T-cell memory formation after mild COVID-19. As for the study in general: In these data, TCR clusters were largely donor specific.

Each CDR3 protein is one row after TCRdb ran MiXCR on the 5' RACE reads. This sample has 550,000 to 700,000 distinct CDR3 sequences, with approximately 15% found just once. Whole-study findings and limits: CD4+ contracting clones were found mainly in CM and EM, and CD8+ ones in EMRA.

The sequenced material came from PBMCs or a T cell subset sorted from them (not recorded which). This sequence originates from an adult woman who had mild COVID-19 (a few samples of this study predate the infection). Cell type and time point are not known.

The CDR3 loop reads CSVEGQTSGANVLTF. CDR3 nucleotides: TGCAGCGTTGAAGGACAAACCTCTGGGGCCAACGTCCTGACTTTC. V usage is TRBV29-1 and J usage is TRBJ2-6, with D unresolved. CDR1 is SQVTM and CDR2 is ANQGSEA in the germline V gene. This CDR3 has 15 amino acids. The ends were cut back, 1 base at V and 0 bases at J, with 7 bases in the middle.